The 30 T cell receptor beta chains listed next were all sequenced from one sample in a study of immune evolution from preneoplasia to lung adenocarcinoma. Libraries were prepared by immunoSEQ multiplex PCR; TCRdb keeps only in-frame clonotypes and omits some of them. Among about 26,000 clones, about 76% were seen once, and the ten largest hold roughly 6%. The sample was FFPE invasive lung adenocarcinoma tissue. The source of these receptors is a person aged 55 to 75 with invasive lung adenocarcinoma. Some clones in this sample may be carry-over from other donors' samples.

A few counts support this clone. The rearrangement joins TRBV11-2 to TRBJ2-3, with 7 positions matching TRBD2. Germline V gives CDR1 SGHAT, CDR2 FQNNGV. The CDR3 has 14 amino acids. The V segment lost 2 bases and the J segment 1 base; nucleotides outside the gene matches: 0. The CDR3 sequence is CASSLLAGTDTQYF. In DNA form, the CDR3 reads TGTGCCAGCAGCTTACTAGCGGGCACAGATACGCAGTATTTT. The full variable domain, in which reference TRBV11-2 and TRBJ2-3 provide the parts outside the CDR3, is EAGVAQSPRYKIIEKRQSVAFWCNPISGHATLYWYQQILGQGPKLLIQFQNNGVVDDSQLPKDRFSAERLKGVDSTLKIQPAKLEDSAVYLCASSLLAGTDTQYFGPGTRLTVL.

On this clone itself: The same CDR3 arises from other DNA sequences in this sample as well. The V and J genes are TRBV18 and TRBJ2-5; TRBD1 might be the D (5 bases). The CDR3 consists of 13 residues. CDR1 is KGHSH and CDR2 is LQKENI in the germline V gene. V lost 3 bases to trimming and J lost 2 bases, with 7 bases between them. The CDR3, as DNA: TGTGCCAGCTCACCTGACAGACAAGAGACCCAGTACTTC. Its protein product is CASSPDRQETQYF.

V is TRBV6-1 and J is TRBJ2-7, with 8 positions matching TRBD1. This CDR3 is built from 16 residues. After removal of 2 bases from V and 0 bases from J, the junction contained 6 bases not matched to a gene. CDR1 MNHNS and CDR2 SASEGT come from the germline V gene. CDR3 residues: CASSESGQALSYEQYF. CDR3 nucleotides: TGTGCCAGCAGTGAATCGGGACAGGCCCTCTCCTACGAGCAGTACTTC.

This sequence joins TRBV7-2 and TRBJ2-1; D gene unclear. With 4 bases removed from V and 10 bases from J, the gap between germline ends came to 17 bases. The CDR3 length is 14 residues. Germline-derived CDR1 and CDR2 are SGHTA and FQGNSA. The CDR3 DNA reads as TGTGCCAGCAGCTCCCTCCAGCTTTTCAAGGAGCAGTTCTTC. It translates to CASSSLQLFKEQFF.

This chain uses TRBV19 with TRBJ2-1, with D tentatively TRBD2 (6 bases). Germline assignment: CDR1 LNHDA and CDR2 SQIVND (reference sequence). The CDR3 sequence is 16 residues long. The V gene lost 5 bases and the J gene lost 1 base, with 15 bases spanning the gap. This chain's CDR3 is CASSSQLADSYNEQFF. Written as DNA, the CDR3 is TGTGCCAGTAGTTCCCAACTAGCTGATTCCTACAATGAGCAGTTCTTC.

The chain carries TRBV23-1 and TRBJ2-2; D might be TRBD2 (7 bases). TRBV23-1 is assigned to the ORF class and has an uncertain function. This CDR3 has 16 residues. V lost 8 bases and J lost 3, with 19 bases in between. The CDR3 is CASFHHGGQDTGELFF. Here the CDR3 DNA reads TGCGCCAGCTTCCACCACGGGGGGCAGGACACCGGGGAGCTGTTTTTT.

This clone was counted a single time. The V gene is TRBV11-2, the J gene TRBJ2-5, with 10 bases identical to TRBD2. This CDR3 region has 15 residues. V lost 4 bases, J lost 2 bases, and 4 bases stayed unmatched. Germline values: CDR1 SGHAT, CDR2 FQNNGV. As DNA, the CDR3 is TGTGCCAGCAGCTCCCTACTAGCGGGGCAAGAGACCCAGTACTTC. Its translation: CASSSLLAGQETQYF.

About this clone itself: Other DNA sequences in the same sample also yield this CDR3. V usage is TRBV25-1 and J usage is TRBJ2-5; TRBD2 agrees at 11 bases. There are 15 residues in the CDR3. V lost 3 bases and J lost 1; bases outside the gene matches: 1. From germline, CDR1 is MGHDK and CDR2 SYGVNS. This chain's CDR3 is CASSEGTSGQETQYF. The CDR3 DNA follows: TGTGCCAGCAGTGAGGGGACTAGCGGCCAAGAGACCCAGTACTTC.

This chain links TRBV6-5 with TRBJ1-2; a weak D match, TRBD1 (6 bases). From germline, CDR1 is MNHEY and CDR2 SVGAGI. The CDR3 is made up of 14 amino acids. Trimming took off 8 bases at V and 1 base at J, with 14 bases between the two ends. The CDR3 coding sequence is TGTGCCAGCGGGGGGGCCCTACTTAACTATGGCTACACCTTC. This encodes CASGGALLNYGYTF.

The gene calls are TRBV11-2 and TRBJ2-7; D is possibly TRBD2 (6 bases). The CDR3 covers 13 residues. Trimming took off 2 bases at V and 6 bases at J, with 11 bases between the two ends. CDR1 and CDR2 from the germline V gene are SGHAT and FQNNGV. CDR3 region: CASSLNSGGEQYF. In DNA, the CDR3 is TGTGCCAGCAGCTTAAATAGCGGTGGCGAGCAGTACTTC.

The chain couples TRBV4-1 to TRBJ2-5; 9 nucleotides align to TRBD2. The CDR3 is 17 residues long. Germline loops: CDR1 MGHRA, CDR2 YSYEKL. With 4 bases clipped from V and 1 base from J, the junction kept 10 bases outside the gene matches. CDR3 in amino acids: CASSPSTEREVQETQYF. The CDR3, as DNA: TGCGCCAGCAGCCCCAGTACCGAGCGGGAGGTCCAAGAGACCCAGTACTTC.

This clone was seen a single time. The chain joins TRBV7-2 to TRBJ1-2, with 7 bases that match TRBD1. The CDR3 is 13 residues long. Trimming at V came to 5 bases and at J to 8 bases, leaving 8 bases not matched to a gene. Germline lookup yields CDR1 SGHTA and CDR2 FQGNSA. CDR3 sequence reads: CASSPNRGGGYTF. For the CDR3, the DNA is TGTGCCAGCAGCCCGAACAGGGGAGGGGGCTACACCTTC.

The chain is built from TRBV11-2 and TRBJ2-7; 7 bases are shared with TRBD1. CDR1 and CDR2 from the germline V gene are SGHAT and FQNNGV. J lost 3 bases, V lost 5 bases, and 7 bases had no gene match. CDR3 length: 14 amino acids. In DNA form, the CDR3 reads TGTGCCAGCAGCCTAAGGAGGACAGGCTACGAGCAGTACTTC. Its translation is CASSLRRTGYEQYF.

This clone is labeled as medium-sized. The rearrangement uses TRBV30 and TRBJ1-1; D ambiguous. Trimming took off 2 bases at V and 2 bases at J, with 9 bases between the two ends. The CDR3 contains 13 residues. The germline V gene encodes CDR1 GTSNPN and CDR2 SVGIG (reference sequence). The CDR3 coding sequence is TGTGCCTGGAGTACGATAATTAACACTGAAGCTTTCTTT. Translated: CAWSTIINTEAFF. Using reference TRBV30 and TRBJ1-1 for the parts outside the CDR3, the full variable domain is SQTIHQWPATLVQPVGSPLSLECTVEGTSNPNLYWYRQAAGRGLQLLFYSVGIGQISSEVPQNLSASRPQDRQFILSSKKLLLSDSGFYLCAWSTIINTEAFFGQGTRLTVV.

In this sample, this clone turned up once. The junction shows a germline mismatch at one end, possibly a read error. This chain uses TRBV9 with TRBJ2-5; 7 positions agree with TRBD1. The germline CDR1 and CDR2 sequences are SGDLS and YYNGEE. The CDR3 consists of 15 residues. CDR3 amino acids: CASSLVGTDKEAQYF. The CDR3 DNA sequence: TGTGCCAGCAGTTTGGTCGGGACAGACAAAGAGGCCCAGTACTTC.

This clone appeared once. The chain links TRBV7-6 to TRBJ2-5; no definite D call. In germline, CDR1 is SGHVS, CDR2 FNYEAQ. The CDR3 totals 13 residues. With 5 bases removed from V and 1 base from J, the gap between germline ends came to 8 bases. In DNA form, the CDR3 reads TGTGCCAGCAGCCTACAATTCCAAGAGACCCAGTACTTC. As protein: CASSLQFQETQYF.

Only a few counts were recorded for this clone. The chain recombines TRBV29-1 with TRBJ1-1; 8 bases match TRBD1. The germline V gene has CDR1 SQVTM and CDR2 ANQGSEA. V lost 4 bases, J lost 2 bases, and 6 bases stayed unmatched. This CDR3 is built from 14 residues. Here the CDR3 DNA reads TGCAGCGTTGCCGACAGGGGTAGAAACACTGAAGCTTTCTTT. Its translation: CSVADRGRNTEAFF. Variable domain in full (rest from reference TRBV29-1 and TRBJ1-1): SAVISQKPSRDICQRGTSLTIQCQVDSQVTMMFWYRQQPGQSLTLIATANQGSEATYESGFVIDKFPISRPNLTFSTLTVSNMSPEDSSIYLCSVADRGRNTEAFFGQGTRLTVV.

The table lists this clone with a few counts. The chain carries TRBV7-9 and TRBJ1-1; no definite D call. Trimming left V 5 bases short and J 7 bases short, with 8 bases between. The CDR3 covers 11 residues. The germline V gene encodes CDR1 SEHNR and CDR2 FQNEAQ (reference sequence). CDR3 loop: CASSPEFEAFF. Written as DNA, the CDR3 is TGTGCCAGCAGCCCAGAGTTTGAAGCTTTCTTT.

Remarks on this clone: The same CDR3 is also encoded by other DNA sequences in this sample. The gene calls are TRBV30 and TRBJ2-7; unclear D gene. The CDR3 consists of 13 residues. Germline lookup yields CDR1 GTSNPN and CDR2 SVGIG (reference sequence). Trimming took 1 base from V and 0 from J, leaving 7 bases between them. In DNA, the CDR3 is TGTGCCTGGAGTGGGCAAGACTCCTACGAGCAGTACTTC. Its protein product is CAWSGQDSYEQYF. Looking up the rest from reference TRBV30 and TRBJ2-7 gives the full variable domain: SQTIHQWPATLVQPVGSPLSLECTVEGTSNPNLYWYRQAAGRGLQLLFYSVGIGQISSEVPQNLSASRPQDRQFILSSKKLLLSDSGFYLCAWSGQDSYEQYFGPGTRLTVT.

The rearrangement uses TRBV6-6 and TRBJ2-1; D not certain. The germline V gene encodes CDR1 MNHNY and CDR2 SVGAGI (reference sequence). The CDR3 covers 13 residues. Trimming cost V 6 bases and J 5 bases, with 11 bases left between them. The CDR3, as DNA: TGTGCCAGCAGCAACCCCCCACACAATGAGCAGTTCTTC. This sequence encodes CASSNPPHNEQFF.

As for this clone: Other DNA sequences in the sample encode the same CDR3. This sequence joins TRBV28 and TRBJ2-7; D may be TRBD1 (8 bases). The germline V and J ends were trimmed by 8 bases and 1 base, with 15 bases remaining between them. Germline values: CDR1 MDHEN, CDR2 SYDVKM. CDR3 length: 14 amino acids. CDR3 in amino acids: CASAQQGGSYEQYF. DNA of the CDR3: TGTGCCAGCGCGCAACAGGGGGGGTCCTACGAGCAGTACTTC.

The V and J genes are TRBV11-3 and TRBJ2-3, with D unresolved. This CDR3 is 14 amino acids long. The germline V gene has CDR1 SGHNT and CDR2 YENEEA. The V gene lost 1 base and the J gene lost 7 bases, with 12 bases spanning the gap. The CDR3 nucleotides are TGTGCCAGCAGCTTAGGGGCTAACCAAAATACGCAGTATTTT. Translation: CASSLGANQNTQYF.

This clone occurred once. This CDR3 reads CASSRGIGPYNEQFF. CDR3 nucleotide sequence: TGTGCCAGCAGCCGAGGGATTGGGCCATACAATGAGCAGTTCTTC. J is TRBJ2-1 and V is TRBV28, with a tentative D call TRBD2 (5 bases). CDR3 size: 15 residues. Germline V CDR1 and CDR2: MDHEN, SYDVKM. The V and J ends lost 6 bases and 4 bases respectively, with 16 bases between them.

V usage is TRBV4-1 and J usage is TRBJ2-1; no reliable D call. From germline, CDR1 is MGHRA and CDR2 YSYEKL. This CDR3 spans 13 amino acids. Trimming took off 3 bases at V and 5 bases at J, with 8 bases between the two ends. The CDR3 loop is CASSQIWNNEQFF. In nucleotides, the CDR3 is TGCGCCAGCAGCCAGATCTGGAACAATGAGCAGTTCTTC.

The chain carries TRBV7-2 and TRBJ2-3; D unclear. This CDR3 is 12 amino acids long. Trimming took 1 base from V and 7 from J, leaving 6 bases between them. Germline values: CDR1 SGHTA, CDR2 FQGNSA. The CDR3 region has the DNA TGTGCCAGCAGCTTAGGACCCAATACGCAGTATTTT. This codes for CASSLGPNTQYF.

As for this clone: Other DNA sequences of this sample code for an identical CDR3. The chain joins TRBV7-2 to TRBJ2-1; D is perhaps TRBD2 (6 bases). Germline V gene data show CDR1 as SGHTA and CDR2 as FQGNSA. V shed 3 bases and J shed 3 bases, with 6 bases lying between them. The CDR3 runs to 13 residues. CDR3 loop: CASSLTSYNEQFF. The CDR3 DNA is TGTGCCAGCAGCTTGACTAGCTACAATGAGCAGTTCTTC.

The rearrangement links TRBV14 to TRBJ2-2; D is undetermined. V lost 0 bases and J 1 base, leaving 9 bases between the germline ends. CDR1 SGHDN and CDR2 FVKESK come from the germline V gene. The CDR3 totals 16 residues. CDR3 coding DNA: TGTGCCAGCAGCCAAGAGATCCAGGTGAACACCGGGGAGCTGTTTTTT. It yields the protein CASSQEIQVNTGELFF.

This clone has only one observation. This CDR3 reads CASSVLRGTEAFF. The CDR3 bases are TGTGCCAGCTCAGTTTTGCGCGGCACTGAAGCTTTCTTT. This sequence joins TRBV18 and TRBJ1-1; no clear D gene. The CDR3 loop spans 13 amino acids. The V gene lost 5 bases and the J gene lost 4 bases, with 11 bases spanning the gap. CDR1 is KGHSH, CDR2 LQKENI, per germline. The variable domain in full, completed from reference TRBV18 and TRBJ1-1, reads NAGVMQNPRHLVRRRGQEARLRCSPMKGHSHVYWYRQLPEEGLKFMVYLQKENIIDESGMPKERFSAEFPKEGPSILRIQQVVRGDSAAYFCASSVLRGTEAFFGQGTRLTVV.

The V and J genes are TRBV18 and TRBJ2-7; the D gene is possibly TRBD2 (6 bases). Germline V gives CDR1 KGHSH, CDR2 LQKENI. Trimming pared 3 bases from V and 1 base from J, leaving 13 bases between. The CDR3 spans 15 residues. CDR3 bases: TGTGCCAGCTCACCGAGGGGAGGCAGGTCCTACGAGCAGTACTTC. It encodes CASSPRGGRSYEQYF.

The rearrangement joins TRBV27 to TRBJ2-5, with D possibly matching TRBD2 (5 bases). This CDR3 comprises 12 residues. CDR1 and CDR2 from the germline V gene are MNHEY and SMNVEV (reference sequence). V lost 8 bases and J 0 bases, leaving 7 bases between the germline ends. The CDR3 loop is CASRRNQETQYF. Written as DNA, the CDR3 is TGTGCCAGCCGGAGGAACCAAGAGACCCAGTACTTC.